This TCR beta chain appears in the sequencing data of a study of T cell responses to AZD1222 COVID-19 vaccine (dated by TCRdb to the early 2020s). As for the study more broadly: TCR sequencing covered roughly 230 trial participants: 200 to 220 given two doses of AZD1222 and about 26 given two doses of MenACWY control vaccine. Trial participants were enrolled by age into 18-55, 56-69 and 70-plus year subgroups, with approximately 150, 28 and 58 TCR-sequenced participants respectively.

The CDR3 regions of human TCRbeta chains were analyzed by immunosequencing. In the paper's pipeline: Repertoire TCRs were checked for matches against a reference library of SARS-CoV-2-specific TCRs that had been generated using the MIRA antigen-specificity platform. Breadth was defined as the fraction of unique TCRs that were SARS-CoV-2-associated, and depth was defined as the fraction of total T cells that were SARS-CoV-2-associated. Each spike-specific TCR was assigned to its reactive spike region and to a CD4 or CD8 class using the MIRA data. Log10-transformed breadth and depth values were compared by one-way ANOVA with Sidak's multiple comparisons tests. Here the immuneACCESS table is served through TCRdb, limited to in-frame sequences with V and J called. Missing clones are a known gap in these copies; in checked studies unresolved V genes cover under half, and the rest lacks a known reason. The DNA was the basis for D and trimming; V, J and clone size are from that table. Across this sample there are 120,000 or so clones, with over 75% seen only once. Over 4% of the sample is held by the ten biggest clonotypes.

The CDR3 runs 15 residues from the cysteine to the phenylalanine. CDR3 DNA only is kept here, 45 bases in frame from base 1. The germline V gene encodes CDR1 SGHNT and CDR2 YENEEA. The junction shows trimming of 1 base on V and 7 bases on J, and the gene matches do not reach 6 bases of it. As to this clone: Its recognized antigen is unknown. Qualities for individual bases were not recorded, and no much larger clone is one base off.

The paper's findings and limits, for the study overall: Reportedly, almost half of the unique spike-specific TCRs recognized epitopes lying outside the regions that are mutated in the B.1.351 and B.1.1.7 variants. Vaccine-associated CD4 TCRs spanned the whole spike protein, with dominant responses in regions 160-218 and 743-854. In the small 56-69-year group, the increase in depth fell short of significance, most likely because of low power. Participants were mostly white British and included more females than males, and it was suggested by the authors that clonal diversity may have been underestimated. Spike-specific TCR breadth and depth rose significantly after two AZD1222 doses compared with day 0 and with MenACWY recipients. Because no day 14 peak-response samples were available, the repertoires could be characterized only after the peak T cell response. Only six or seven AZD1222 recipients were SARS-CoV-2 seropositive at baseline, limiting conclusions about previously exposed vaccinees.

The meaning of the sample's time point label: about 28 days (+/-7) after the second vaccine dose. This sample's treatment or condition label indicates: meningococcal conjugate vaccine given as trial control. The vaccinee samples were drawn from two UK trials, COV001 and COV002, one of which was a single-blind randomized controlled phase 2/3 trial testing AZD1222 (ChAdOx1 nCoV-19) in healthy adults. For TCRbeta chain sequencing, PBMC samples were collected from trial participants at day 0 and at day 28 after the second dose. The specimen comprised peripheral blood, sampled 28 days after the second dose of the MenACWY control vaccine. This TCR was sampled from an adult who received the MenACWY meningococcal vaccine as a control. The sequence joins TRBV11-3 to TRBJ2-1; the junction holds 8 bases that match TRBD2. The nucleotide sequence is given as TGTGCCAGCAGCTTAGCGGGGGGGGCGCTTAATGAGCAGTTCTTC. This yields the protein CASSLAGGALNEQFF.